Below, 5 T cell receptor beta chains from the same sample are listed, as sequenced in a study of Ad26.COV2.S vaccination and SARS-CoV-2 variants. This sample's treatment: some 20 received Ad26.COV2.S at low or high dose, single or two shots; about five received placebo; per-sample allocation not given. On day 63 after the first injection, vaccine and placebo recipients gave samples. Data came from immunoSEQ multiplex PCR; TCRdb stores just in-frame clones and leaves some out. The sample holds approximately 300,000 clones; about 86% are singletons and the top ten take approximately 1.9%. The sample in question was peripheral blood, obtained in a trial of Ad26.COV2.S vaccine versus placebo. The receptors were gathered from a person between 18 and 65 years old who received the Ad26.COV2.S COVID-19 vaccine or a placebo.

V is TRBV7-2 and J is TRBJ1-6; TRBD1 is a possible D gene (5 bases). The CDR3 is 14 amino acids. Germline assignment: CDR1 SGHTA and CDR2 FQGNSA. V was trimmed by 3 bases and J by 9 bases, leaving 12 bases between them. The CDR3 sequence is CASSFGGGGSPLHF. The CDR3 bases are TGTGCCAGCAGCTTCGGGGGGGGAGGTTCACCCCTCCACTTT.

The sample holds one count of this clone. Since a much larger clone is just one base distant, this may be a read error. The V and J genes are TRBV29-1 and TRBJ1-2; D might be TRBD1 (5 bases). Between the trimmed V and J ends, which lost 4 bases and 4 bases, there was a span of 13 bases. Germline values: CDR1 SQVTM, CDR2 ANQGSEA. The CDR3 contains 13 residues. CDR3 bases: TGCAGCGTTGCACTGACAAGGGGCTATGGCTACACCTTC. This translates into CSVALTRGYGYTF.

This chain links TRBV13 with TRBJ1-1, with TRBD1 matching over 7 bases. J lost 1 base, V lost 5 bases, and 7 bases had no gene match. Germline CDR1 and CDR2: PRHDT and FYEKMQ (reference sequence). CDR3 length: 15 amino acids. The CDR3 reads CASSPNRGGNTEAFF. CDR3 coding DNA: TGTGCCAGCAGCCCAAACAGGGGAGGGAACACTGAAGCTTTCTTT.

The chain employs TRBV2 and TRBJ2-5; D assignment may be TRBD1 or TRBD2 (6 bases each). The CDR3 consists of 18 residues. CDR1 is SNHLY, CDR2 FYNNEI, per germline. Trimming cost V 8 bases and J 2 bases, with 27 bases left between them. The CDR3 DNA follows: TGTGCCAGCTTCGATGTGGGGGGTCGGGACAACATTCAAGAGACCCAGTACTTC. It translates to CASFDVGGRDNIQETQYF. Supplemented by reference TRBV2 and TRBJ2-5, the full variable domain reads EPEVTQTPSHQVTQMGQEVILRCVPISNHLYFYWYRQILGQKVEFLVSFYNNEISEKSEIFDDQFSVERPDGSNFTLKIRSTKLEDSAMYFCASFDVGGRDNIQETQYFGPGTRLLVL.

The rearrangement joins TRBV7-2 to TRBJ2-6; the D is unclear. This CDR3 spans 15 amino acids. Trimming shortened V by 2 bases and J by 0 bases, and 5 bases separated the two germline ends. Germline V CDR1 and CDR2: SGHTA, FQGNSA. The DNA of the CDR3 is TGTGCCAGCAGCTTAATCGCCTCTGGGGCCAACGTCCTGACTTTC. It is translated as CASSLIASGANVLTF.